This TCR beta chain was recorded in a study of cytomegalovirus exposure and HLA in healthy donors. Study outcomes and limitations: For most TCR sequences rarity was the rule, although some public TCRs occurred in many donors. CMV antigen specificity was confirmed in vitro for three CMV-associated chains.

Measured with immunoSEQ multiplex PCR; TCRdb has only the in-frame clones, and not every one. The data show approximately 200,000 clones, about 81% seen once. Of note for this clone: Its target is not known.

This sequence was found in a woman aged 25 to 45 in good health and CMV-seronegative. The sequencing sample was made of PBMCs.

Here the CDR3 reads CASSAPGQSTYEQYF. The CDR3 region has the DNA TGTGCCAGCAGTGCGCCGGGACAGTCAACCTACGAGCAGTACTTC. J is TRBJ2-7 and V is TRBV28; 7 bases are shared with TRBD1. The CDR3 extends over 15 amino acids. V lost 5 bases to trimming and J lost 2 bases; unmatched junction nucleotides: 9. The germline gives CDR1 MDHEN, CDR2 SYDVKM.